The rows below give T cell receptor beta chains drawn from one sample of a study of T-cell reconstitution after alpha-beta-depleted transplantation in children. One entry per CDR3 protein, called by TCRdb with MiXCR from the PCR reads. The table lists around 960,000 distinct CDR3 sequences, roughly 29% of them singletons, with under 30% in the top ten. The sequenced sample was PBMCs, mostly from graft donor cells, obtained 360 days after TCRalphabeta/CD19-depleted stem cell transplant. These receptors were taken from a boy under two years old who had a stem cell transplant for SCID, so the T cells may come from the graft donor. Each CDR3 is given with its conserved first and last residue. The D gene is left open where the match is weak. The listing skips clone size in some rows; elsewhere it reads once, few, many or a size class.

>-|TRBV29-1|TRBJ2-4|-
TGCAGCGTTGAATATGGGACAGCCAAAAACATTCAGTACTTC
CSVEYGTAKNIQYF
>many|TRBV11-1|TRBJ2-2|TRBD1
TGTGCCAGCAGCCTGGGACAGGGGTTACCCTTTTACACCGGGGAGCTGTTTTTT
CASSLGQGLPFYTGELFF
>-|TRBV9|TRBJ2-7|-
TGTGCCAGCGGGGCTGGGGGGCGAGGCGAGCAGTACTTC
CASGAGGRGEQYF
>few|TRBV4-2|TRBJ2-7|TRBD2
TGTGCCAGCAGCCAAGTAAACATCGGGACTAGCGGGGCCTACGAGCAGTACTTC
CASSQVNIGTSGAYEQYF
>-|TRBV4-1|TRBJ1-1|-
TGCGCCAGCAGCCAATTTCCCGGGAGATGTGCTGAAGCTTTCTTT
CASSQFPGRCAEAFF
>many|TRBV4-2|TRBJ2-3|-
TGTGCCAGCAGCCAAGTCCGCCCCGGAGCTCCAGATACGCAGTATTTT
CASSQVRPGAPDTQYF
>-|TRBV29-1|TRBJ1-3|-
TGCAGCGCCACGACTCGACACTTGCCCTCTGGAAACACCATATATTTT
CSATTRHLPSGNTIYF
>few|TRBV5-1|TRBJ1-2|TRBD1
TGCGCCAGCAGCTTCGGAATGGGACAGGGCTATGGCTACACCTTC
CASSFGMGQGYGYTF
>few|TRBV29-1|TRBJ2-7|-
TGCAGCGTTCGGGTCGACTACGAGCAGTACTTC
CSVRVDYEQYF
>-|TRBV5-1|TRBJ2-7|TRBD2
TGCGCCAGCAGCCCGGTCCTAGCGGGGGTATATATGGAGCAGTACTTC
CASSPVLAGVYMEQYF
>-|TRBV7-9|TRBJ2-3|-
TGTGCCAGCAGCGCGCGGGTCACCTTTAGCACAGATACGCAGTATTTT
CASSARVTFSTDTQYF
>few|TRBV5-6|TRBJ2-2|-
TGTGCCAGCAGCTTGCCTTCGCTTGGGCCGGGGAACACCGGGGAGCTGTTTTTT
CASSLPSLGPGNTGELFF
>-|TRBV5-1|TRBJ1-3|-
TGCGCCAGCAGCCCCGCAGGGTCTGGAAACACCATATATTTT
CASSPAGSGNTIYF
>few|TRBV6-1|TRBJ1-1|TRBD1
TGTGCCAGCAGCACCGGGACAGGGGTGAACACTGAAGCTTTCTTT
CASSTGTGVNTEAFF
>-|TRBV10-3|TRBJ1-5|-
TGTGCCATCAGTGAGTCACCGGGACAACAAAGCAATCAGCCCCAGCATTTT
CAISESPGQQSNQPQHF
>few|TRBV27|TRBJ2-5|TRBD2
TGTGCCAGCAGTTATCTAGCGGGGGGGCCAGAGACCCAGTACTTC
CASSYLAGGPETQYF
>-|TRBV18|TRBJ2-3|-
TGTGCCAGCTCACCACCCACAGGGTTGGACACAGATACGCAGTATTTT
CASSPPTGLDTDTQYF
>few|TRBV6-5|TRBJ2-3|TRBD1
TGTGCCAGCAGCGTCCAGGGGGAAACAGATACGCAGTATTTT
CASSVQGETDTQYF
>-|TRBV12-3/TRBV12-4|TRBJ1-5|TRBD1
TGTGCCAGCAGTTCGGGACAGGGTGGTTATAGCAATCAGCCCCAGCATTTT
CASSSGQGGYSNQPQHF
>few|TRBV12-3/TRBV12-4|TRBJ2-7|TRBD1
TGTGCCAGCAGTCCTGGGCCACAGGGGGGAATCTACGAGCAGTACTTC
CASSPGPQGGIYEQYF
>few|TRBV5-1|TRBJ1-2|-
TGCGCCAGCAGCACTGGGGACGGCTATGGCTACACCTTC
CASSTGDGYGYTF
>few|TRBV29-1|TRBJ2-5|TRBD2
TGCAGCGTTGGGGGGGGTGGGAAAGAGACCCAGTACTTC
CSVGGGGKETQYF
>few|TRBV6-5|TRBJ1-2|TRBD1
TGTGCCAGCAGTTATGGAGGGACAGCCTCCTATGGCTACACCTTC
CASSYGGTASYGYTF
>few|TRBV11-2|TRBJ2-3|-
TGTGCCAGCAGCCACCAGCGCACAGATACGCAGTATTTT
CASSHQRTDTQYF
>few|TRBV20-1|TRBJ2-3|TRBD2
TGCAGTGCGAGGCGTAGCGGGGGGACAGATACGCAGTATTTT
CSARRSGGTDTQYF
>-|TRBV5-1|TRBJ1-1|-
TGCGCCAGCAGCTTCGGTCCCAGAGCCTTGAACACTGAAGCTTTCTTT
CASSFGPRALNTEAFF
>-|TRBV12-3/TRBV12-4|TRBJ2-7|-
TGTGCCAGCGGACGGAACTACGAGCAGTACTTC
CASGRNYEQYF
>few|TRBV10-3|TRBJ2-3|-
TGTGCCATCAGTAGGGAGAGTGGCACAGATACGCAGTATTTT
CAISRESGTDTQYF
>-|TRBV7-9|TRBJ2-1|-
TGTGCCAGCAGTCACAGGGATGTGGGGGGTGATGAGCAGTTCTTC
CASSHRDVGGDEQFF
>-|TRBV11-2|TRBJ2-2|TRBD1
TGTGCCAGCAGCTTATCTCAGGGGGCAGCCGGGGAGCTGTTTTTT
CASSLSQGAAGELFF
>few|TRBV5-1|TRBJ2-3|-
TGCGCCAGCACCTTTGGCAGGGGAGTGATAGGAGATACGCAGTATTTT
CASTFGRGVIGDTQYF
>-|TRBV24-1|TRBJ2-3|-
TGTGCCACGAGTTCAACAGGGATACAGACAGATACGCAGTATTTT
CATSSTGIQTDTQYF
>-|TRBV18|TRBJ2-1|TRBD1
TGTGCCAGCTCACCAGGTATTGCGGGACAGGGCGGCTACAATGAGCAGTTCTTC
CASSPGIAGQGGYNEQFF
>-|TRBV6-1|TRBJ1-4|TRBD1
TGTGCCAGCACCGACGGGACAGGCAATGAAAAACTGTTTTTT
CASTDGTGNEKLFF
>-|TRBV16|TRBJ2-7|-
TGTGCCAGCAGCCACTCAGGTTCCTCCTACGAGCAGTACTTC
CASSHSGSSYEQYF
>once|TRBV19|TRBJ2-2|-
TGTGCCAGTAGCATTACCTCCTGGTCGGGCACCGGGGAGCTGTTTTTT
CASSITSWSGTGELFF
>-|TRBV12-3/TRBV12-4|TRBJ1-4|-
TGTGCCAGCAGTTTTATGGGTACAACTAATGAAAAACTGTTTTTT
CASSFMGTTNEKLFF
>-|TRBV30|TRBJ2-5|-
TGTGCCTGGAGTGTCTGGCGGACCCAAGAGACCCAGTACTTC
CAWSVWRTQETQYF
>-|TRBV9|TRBJ2-7|-
TGTGCCAGCAGCGTAGAGGGTTTGTGGGGAAGCGAGCAGTACTTC
CASSVEGLWGSEQYF
>-|TRBV9|TRBJ2-1|TRBD1
TGTGCCAGCAGCGTAGGGACAGGGTTGTGGAATGAGCAGTTCTTC
CASSVGTGLWNEQFF
>-|TRBV6-1|TRBJ2-1|TRBD1
TGTGCCAGCAGTCCCGGGACAGGGCTAGGCGAGCAGTTCTTC
CASSPGTGLGEQFF
>few|TRBV20-1|TRBJ1-2|-
TGCAGTGCTAGAGAGTTCGGGCTGGGGACATTAGAACTATATGGCTACACCTTC
CSAREFGLGTLELYGYTF
>few|TRBV5-6|TRBJ1-2|-
TGTGCCAGCAGCTCAGGACACCCGACGAGCGGCGAAAATGGCTACACCTTC
CASSSGHPTSGENGYTF
>-|TRBV4-2|TRBJ2-7|TRBD2
TGTGCCAGCAGCCAAGAGTCAGCAGGGCGGGGGTACGAGCAGTACTTC
CASSQESAGRGYEQYF
>-|TRBV18|TRBJ2-7|-
TGTGCCAGCTCACCTACAGGGCAAAAAGACGCGTACTTC
CASSPTGQKDAYF
>few|TRBV9|TRBJ2-7|-
TGTGCCAGCAGCGTAGGGGTCGGAGTCTCCTACGAGCAGTACTTC
CASSVGVGVSYEQYF
>few|TRBV5-1|TRBJ2-5|-
TGCGCCAGCAGCGGGGACCCGCAAGAGACCCAGTACTTC
CASSGDPQETQYF
>few|TRBV27|TRBJ2-7|TRBD2
TGTGCCAGCAGTTCCTGGACAGCCGGGAGGGTTTTCTACGAGCAGTACTTC
CASSSWTAGRVFYEQYF
>many|TRBV20-1|TRBJ2-5|-
TGCAGTGCTAGATTAGCGGCAAAGAGGGAGACCCAGTACTTC
CSARLAAKRETQYF
>-|TRBV27|TRBJ2-3|-
TGTGCCAGCAGTCCATACTCTAGGGGTACGCAGTATTTT
CASSPYSRGTQYF